This T cell receptor (beta chain) was profiled in a study of molecular identifiers for immune sequencing clone quantification. TCRdb itself ran the PCR reads through MiXCR, one entry per CDR3 protein. There are over 100,000 distinct CDR3 sequences in the sample; 30% to 35% occur only once, and roughly 9.7% lies in the top ten. The CDR3 spans 16 residues. Germline lookup yields CDR1 MNHEY and CDR2 SMNVEV (reference sequence). Deletions cut 4 bases from V and 0 bases from J, with 13 bases between. V gene TRBV27 combines with J gene TRBJ2-1; D is perhaps TRBD1 or TRBD2 (5 bases each). Sequences were obtained from naive CD8+ T cells from blood, with Jurkat cell RNA spiked in. The subset denotes: FACS-sorted CD8+CD4-CCR7+CD45RA+ naive T cells. This sequence was found in a human donor in good health. Some libraries in this study had Jurkat cell RNA spiked in. CDR3 sequence reads: CASSSGTVSSYNEQFF. DNA for the CDR3: TGTGCCAGCAGTTCAGGGACGGTAAGCTCCTACAATGAGCAGTTCTTC.